The clone carrying this T cell receptor beta chain was seen just once. Its specificity is not known. Documented time point: week 47, end of study. One vaccine dose held 300 ug of mutant IDH1 20-mer peptide and came with topical imiquimod. The CDR3 consists of 15 residues. CDR1 is PRHDT and CDR2 is FYEKMQ in the germline V gene (reference sequence). The J segment lost 4 bases and the V segment lost 1 base, leaving 4 bases of the junction unmatched. This entry is derived from a study of a mutant IDH1 vaccine in newly diagnosed glioma. Study-wide background: Onset of vaccination occurred 4-6 weeks following radiotherapy alone, or with temozolomide cycles. Before enrollment, patients got radiotherapy alone, temozolomide alone, or mostly the combination. The V12 visit happened in week 35, and the V13 visit happened in week 47. Study-wide results and limits: Altogether, roughly 93% of patients exhibited vaccine-induced immune responses.

TCRdb keeps only in-frame clones here, not all; method: immunoSEQ multiplex PCR. Among almost 95,000 clones listed, over 85% were seen once. The sequence was obtained from a woman between 50 and 59 years old with glioma. Here the sequenced sample was PBMCs, taken from a glioma patient whose treatment included an IDH1 peptide vaccine. The rearrangement joins TRBV13 to TRBJ1-3, with TRBD1 identical over 7 bases. CDR3 coding DNA: TGTGCCAGCAGCTTAGTGGGACAGAAAGGAAACACCATATATTTT. This translates into CASSLVGQKGNTIYF.